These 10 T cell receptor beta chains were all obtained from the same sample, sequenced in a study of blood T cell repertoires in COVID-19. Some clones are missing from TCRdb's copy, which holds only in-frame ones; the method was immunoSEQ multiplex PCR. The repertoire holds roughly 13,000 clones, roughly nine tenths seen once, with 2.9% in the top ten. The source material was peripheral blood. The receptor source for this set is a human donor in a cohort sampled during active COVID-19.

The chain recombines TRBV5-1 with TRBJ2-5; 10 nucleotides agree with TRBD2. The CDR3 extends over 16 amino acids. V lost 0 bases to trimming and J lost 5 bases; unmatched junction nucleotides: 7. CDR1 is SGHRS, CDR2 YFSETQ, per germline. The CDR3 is CASSLGERGGRETQYF. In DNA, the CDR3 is TGCGCCAGCAGCTTGGGAGAGCGGGGGGGCCGTGAGACCCAGTACTTC. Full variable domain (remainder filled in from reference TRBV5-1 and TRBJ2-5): KAGVTQTPRYLIKTRGQQVTLSCSPISGHRSVSWYQQTPGQGLQFLFEYFSETQRNKGNFPGRFSGRQFSNSRSEMNVSTLELGDSALYLCASSLGERGGRETQYFGPGTRLLVL.

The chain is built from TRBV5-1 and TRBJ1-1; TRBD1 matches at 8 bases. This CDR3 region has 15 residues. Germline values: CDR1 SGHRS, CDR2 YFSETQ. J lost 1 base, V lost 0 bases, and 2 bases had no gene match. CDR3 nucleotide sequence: TGCGCCAGCAGCTTGGGACAGGGGCCGAACACTGAAGCTTTCTTT. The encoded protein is CASSLGQGPNTEAFF.

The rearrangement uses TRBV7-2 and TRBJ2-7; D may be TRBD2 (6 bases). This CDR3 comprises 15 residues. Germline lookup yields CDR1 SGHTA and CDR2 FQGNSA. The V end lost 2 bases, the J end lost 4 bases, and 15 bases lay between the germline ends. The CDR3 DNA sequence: TGTGCCAGCAGCTTAAGACACCCTGGGGGGTACGAGCAGTACTTC. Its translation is CASSLRHPGGYEQYF.

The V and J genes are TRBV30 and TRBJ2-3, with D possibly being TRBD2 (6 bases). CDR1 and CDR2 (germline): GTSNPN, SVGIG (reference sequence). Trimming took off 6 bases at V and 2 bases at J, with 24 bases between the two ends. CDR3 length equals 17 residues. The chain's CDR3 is CACLGGRRAELTDTQYF. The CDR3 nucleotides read TGTGCCTGCTTAGGTGGTCGGAGGGCGGAACTCACAGATACGCAGTATTTT.

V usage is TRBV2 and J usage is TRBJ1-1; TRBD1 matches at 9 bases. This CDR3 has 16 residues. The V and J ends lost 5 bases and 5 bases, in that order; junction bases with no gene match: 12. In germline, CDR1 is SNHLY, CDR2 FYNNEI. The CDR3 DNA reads TGTGCCAGCAGTCTGAAAGCGGGGACAGGGATGACTGAAGCTTTCTTT. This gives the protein CASSLKAGTGMTEAFF. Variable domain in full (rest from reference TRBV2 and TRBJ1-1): EPEVTQTPSHQVTQMGQEVILRCVPISNHLYFYWYRQILGQKVEFLVSFYNNEISEKSEIFDDQFSVERPDGSNFTLKIRSTKLEDSAMYFCASSLKAGTGMTEAFFGQGTRLTVV.

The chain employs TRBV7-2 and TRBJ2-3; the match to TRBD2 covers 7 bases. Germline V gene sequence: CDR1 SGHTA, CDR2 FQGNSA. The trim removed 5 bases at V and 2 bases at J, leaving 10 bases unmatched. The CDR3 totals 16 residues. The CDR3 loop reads CASSTGTNPSTDTQYF. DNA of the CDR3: TGTGCCAGCAGCACCGGGACTAACCCTTCCACAGATACGCAGTATTTT.

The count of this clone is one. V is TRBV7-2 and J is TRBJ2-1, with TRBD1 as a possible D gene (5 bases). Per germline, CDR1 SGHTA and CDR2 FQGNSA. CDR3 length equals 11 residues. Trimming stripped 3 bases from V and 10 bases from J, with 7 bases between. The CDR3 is CASSFQGEQFF. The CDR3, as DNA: TGTGCCAGCAGCTTCCAGGGAGAGCAGTTCTTC.

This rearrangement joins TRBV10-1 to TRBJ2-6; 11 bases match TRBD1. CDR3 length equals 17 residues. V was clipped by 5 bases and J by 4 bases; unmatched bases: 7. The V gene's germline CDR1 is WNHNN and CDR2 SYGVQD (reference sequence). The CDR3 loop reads CASSPGQGARGANVLTF. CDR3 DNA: TGCGCCAGCAGTCCTGGACAGGGGGCAAGGGGGGCCAACGTCCTGACTTTC.

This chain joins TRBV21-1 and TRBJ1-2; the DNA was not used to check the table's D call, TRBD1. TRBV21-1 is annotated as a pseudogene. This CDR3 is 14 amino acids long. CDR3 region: CASSGKTGSYGYTF. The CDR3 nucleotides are TGTGCCAGCAGCGGTAAGACAGGGAGCTATGGCTACACCTTC.

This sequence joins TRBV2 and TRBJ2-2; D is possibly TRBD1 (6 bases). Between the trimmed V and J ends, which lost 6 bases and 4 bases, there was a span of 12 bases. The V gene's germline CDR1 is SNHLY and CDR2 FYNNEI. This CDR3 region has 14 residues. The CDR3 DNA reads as TGTGCCAGCAGCCGGGACACGCGCACCGGGGAGCTGTTTTTT. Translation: CASSRDTRTGELFF.